Each of the 9 T cell receptor beta chains below was sequenced from the same sample in a study of long-term antiretroviral therapy in people with HIV. Investigators performed immunoSEQ version v3.0 at survey level. Assay used: immunoSEQ multiplex PCR; TCRdb lists only in-frame clones, some missing. The table lists about 29,000 clones, just under 80% of them singletons. This specimen was unsorted PBMCs, taken 1.5 years before starting antiretroviral therapy. These receptors were collected from a man between 18 and 29 years old with HIV.

This chain connects TRBV5-8 to TRBJ2-1; 7 nucleotides match TRBD2. V dropped 3 bases and J dropped 5; count of bases not matched to a gene: 5. Germline loops: CDR1 SGHTS, CDR2 YDEGEE. The CDR3 runs to 14 residues. CDR3 region: CASSWGGRNNEQFF. Here the CDR3 DNA reads TGTGCCAGCAGCTGGGGGGGGAGAAACAATGAGCAGTTCTTC.

The rearrangement uses TRBV5-1 and TRBJ2-7, with 8 nucleotides matching TRBD2. The V and J ends lost 4 bases and 5 bases, in that order; junction bases with no gene match: 5. The CDR3 consists of 13 residues. Germline V gives CDR1 SGHRS, CDR2 YFSETQ. CDR3 sequence reads: CASSVGTRNEQYF. In DNA form, the CDR3 reads TGCGCCAGCAGCGTGGGGACTAGGAACGAGCAGTACTTC.

The chain couples TRBV7-9 to TRBJ2-1, with a possible D match to TRBD2 (6 bases). This CDR3 is 16 amino acids long. Trimming stripped 5 bases from V and 6 bases from J, with 20 bases between. Germline values: CDR1 SEHNR, CDR2 FQNEAQ (reference sequence). The CDR3 is CASSPWDSRVGNEQFF. As DNA, the CDR3 is TGTGCCAGCAGCCCATGGGACTCCCGGGTGGGCAATGAGCAGTTCTTC.

The CDR3 region has the DNA TGTGCCAGCAGCCAAGATTATAAGAGTCCCCTCCACTTT. The encoded protein is CASSQDYKSPLHF. V usage is TRBV4-2 and J usage is TRBJ1-6, with unresolved D. The length of the CDR3 is 13 residues. CDR1 LGHNA and CDR2 YNFKEQ come from the germline V gene. V shed 0 bases and J shed 13 bases, with 10 bases lying between them.

The chain joins TRBV5-1 to TRBJ1-1; D is perhaps TRBD1 (6 bases). Germline V gene lookup returns CDR1 SGHRS and CDR2 YFSETQ. This CDR3 spans 14 amino acids. Trimming left V 4 bases short and J 5 bases short, with 15 bases between. The CDR3 sequence is CASSRTVGGTEAFF. The CDR3 nucleotides are TGCGCCAGCAGCAGGACAGTCGGGGGGACTGAAGCTTTCTTT.

The chain has TRBV28 and TRBJ2-3; D is possibly TRBD1 or TRBD2 (5 bases each). This CDR3 is 15 amino acids long. V gave up 5 bases and J gave up 0 bases, with 12 bases separating them. Germline lookup yields CDR1 MDHEN and CDR2 SYDVKM. The CDR3: CASSVLGTSTDTQYF. For the CDR3, the DNA is TGTGCCAGCAGTGTACTTGGGACCAGCACAGATACGCAGTATTTT.

Here the CDR3 reads CASSYGPGTVNEQFF. CDR3 sequence (DNA): TGTGCCAGCAGTTACGGACCAGGGACAGTCAATGAGCAGTTCTTC. The rearrangement links TRBV6-6 to TRBJ2-1, with TRBD1 matching 7 bases. Per germline, CDR1 MNHNY and CDR2 SVGAGI (reference sequence). This CDR3 is 15 amino acids long. With 2 bases clipped from V and 6 bases from J, the junction kept 7 bases outside the gene matches.

The chain uses TRBV19 and TRBJ2-7; 10 bases match TRBD1. The CDR3 is made up of 16 amino acids. The junction had 12 bases not matched to a gene; V was cut back by 5 bases and J by 5 bases. Germline V gene data show CDR1 as LNHDA and CDR2 as SQIVND (reference sequence). CDR3 sequence: CASSEQPGTGVDEQYF. The CDR3 nucleotides read TGTGCCAGTAGTGAGCAGCCCGGGACAGGGGTCGACGAGCAGTACTTC.

The chain combines TRBV7-2 with TRBJ2-7; D is perhaps TRBD1 or TRBD2 (5 bases each). CDR3 size: 16 residues. CDR1 and CDR2 from the germline V gene are SGHTA and FQGNSA. V lost 0 bases and J 3 bases, leaving 15 bases between the germline ends. CDR3 protein: CASSLARNGALYEQYF. The CDR3 region has the DNA TGTGCCAGCAGCTTAGCGCGGAACGGGGCACTCTACGAGCAGTACTTC.